Each of the 32 T cell receptor beta chains below was sequenced from the same sample in a study of CD8+CD57+ T cells in acquired aplastic anemia. Genomic DNA served as template for TCR beta VDJ and CDR3 profiling. TCRdb redid the calling of the reads with MiXCR, one entry per CDR3 protein. There are 200,000 or so distinct CDR3 sequences in the sample; 64% occur only once, and roughly 50% lies in the top ten. The source material was sorted CD4+, CD8+, or CD8+CD57+ T cells (not recorded which) from PBMCs. The receptors were sampled from a human donor with severe aplastic anemia or a healthy control (not recorded which).

This chain joins TRBV7-9 and TRBJ2-3, with TRBD2 matching 8 bases. The CDR3 covers 22 residues. Germline assignment: CDR1 SEHNR and CDR2 FQNEAQ (reference sequence). V lost 3 bases and J lost 3; bases outside the gene matches: 26. For the CDR3, the DNA is TGTGCCAGCAGCTTTTCGAGCGGGGTGGGTCTCGAGGCGGGGGGAGGGACAGATACGCAGTATTTT. The encoded protein is CASSFSSGVGLEAGGGTDTQYF.

The chain links TRBV7-9 to TRBJ1-6, with a possible D match to TRBD1 (5 bases). V was shortened by 7 bases and J by 5 bases, with 12 bases between the two germline ends. CDR3 size: 14 residues. CDR1 is SEHNR and CDR2 is FQNEAQ in the germline V gene (reference sequence). This CDR3 reads CASNSGGDNSPLHF. CDR3 bases: TGTGCCAGCAACTCGGGGGGGGATAATTCACCCCTCCACTTT.

This clonotype has a count of ten or more. The chain is built from TRBV19 and TRBJ1-1, with unresolved D. From germline, CDR1 is LNHDA and CDR2 SQIVND (reference sequence). CDR3 length: 11 residues. The V end lost 4 bases, the J end lost 10 bases, and 10 bases lay between the germline ends. CDR3 region: CASSTRTGAFF. The CDR3 DNA is TGTGCCAGTAGTACCCGGACCGGAGCTTTCTTT.

The CDR3 nucleotides are TGTGCCACCAGCAGCAGGTTTCCTAGCCTTTCCTACGAGCAGTACTTC. It translates to CATSSRFPSLSYEQYF. This chain connects TRBV15 to TRBJ2-7, with TRBD2 as a possible D gene (5 bases). Trimming removed 3 bases at V and 1 base at J, with 16 bases between. There are 16 residues in the CDR3. Germline lookup yields CDR1 LNHNV and CDR2 YYDKDF (reference sequence).

This sequence joins TRBV11-2 and TRBJ2-5, with 7 bases identical to TRBD2. Germline CDR1 SGHAT, CDR2 FQNNGV. The CDR3 runs 14 residues. The trim removed 5 bases at V and 2 bases at J, leaving 5 bases unmatched. CDR3 coding DNA: TGTGCCAGCAGCCCAGCGGGATCACAAGAGACCCAGTACTTC. Amino acids: CASSPAGSQETQYF. The full variable domain, in which reference TRBV11-2 and TRBJ2-5 provide the parts outside the CDR3, is EAGVAQSPRYKIIEKRQSVAFWCNPISGHATLYWYQQILGQGPKLLIQFQNNGVVDDSQLPKDRFSAERLKGVDSTLKIQPAKLEDSAVYLCASSPAGSQETQYFGPGTRLLVL.

This clonotype was seen a handful of times. The chain employs TRBV11-1 and TRBJ2-7; a possible D gene is TRBD1 (6 bases). V lost 6 bases and J 0 bases, leaving 9 bases between the germline ends. Germline CDR1 is SGHAT and CDR2 is FQDESV (reference sequence). The CDR3 has 13 residues. CDR3 region: CASRQGNSYEQYF. The CDR3 nucleotides are TGTGCCAGCAGGCAGGGGAACTCCTACGAGCAGTACTTC.

The J gene is TRBJ2-7, the V gene TRBV24-1; 9 bases agree with TRBD2. Germline V gives CDR1 KGHDR, CDR2 SFDVKD. This CDR3 comprises 13 residues. V lost 2 bases, J lost 7 bases, and 2 bases stayed unmatched. CDR3 region: CATSDSGLAEQYF. In DNA form, the CDR3 reads TGTGCCACCAGTGATTCGGGACTAGCAGAGCAGTACTTC.

The chain joins TRBV10-3 to TRBJ1-6; the D is unclear. Deletions cut 3 bases from V and 0 bases from J, with 9 bases between. The germline V gene has CDR1 ENHRY and CDR2 SYGVKD. This CDR3 is built from 16 residues. In nucleotides, the CDR3 is TGTGCCATCAGTGACCAGTTTAGCTCCTATAATTCACCCCTCCACTTT. This translates into CAISDQFSSYNSPLHF.

The chain is built from TRBV20-1 and TRBJ1-6, with D possibly TRBD1 on 6 matching bases. Trimming removed 0 bases from V and 7 bases from J, with 10 bases in between. The length of the CDR3 is 14 residues. Germline values: CDR1 DFQATT, CDR2 SNEGSKA (reference sequence). As DNA, the CDR3 is TGCAGTGCTAGAGATGGGCAGGGGAATTCACCCCTCCACTTT. Protein: CSARDGQGNSPLHF.

V and J are TRBV12-3 or TRBV12-4 and TRBJ2-5; unclear D gene. The CDR3 totals 14 residues. The V end was cut by 3 bases, the J end by 4 bases, with 12 bases between. CDR3 residues: CASSFGRAPETQYF. CDR3 in DNA: TGTGCCAGCAGTTTTGGTAGGGCCCCAGAGACCCAGTACTTC.

CDR3 sequence: CSVEGGRGNTEAFF. The CDR3, as DNA: TGCAGCGTTGAAGGTGGCAGGGGAAACACTGAAGCTTTCTTT. The rearrangement uses TRBV29-1 and TRBJ1-1, with D tentatively TRBD1 (6 bases). The CDR3 totals 14 residues. Germline loops: CDR1 SQVTM, CDR2 ANQGSEA. The V gene lost 1 base and the J gene lost 2 bases, with 11 bases spanning the gap.

The V gene is TRBV7-9, the J gene TRBJ2-3; 9 positions agree with TRBD1. V gave up 4 bases and J gave up 9 bases; unmatched junction bases: 14. Germline loops: CDR1 SEHNR, CDR2 FQNEAQ (reference sequence). The CDR3 contains 16 residues. The CDR3 is CASSSQNLQGAGTQYF. CDR3 nucleotide sequence: TGTGCCAGCAGCTCTCAGAACCTACAGGGGGCGGGAACGCAGTATTTT.

This clonotype was recorded a few times. V is TRBV10-2 and J is TRBJ2-7; D perhaps matches TRBD1 (6 bases). This CDR3 contains 13 residues. Trimming pared 6 bases from V and 1 base from J, leaving 10 bases between. Germline CDR1 WSHSY, CDR2 SAAADI. CDR3 sequence reads: CASRVRGSYEQYF. In DNA form, the CDR3 reads TGCGCCAGCAGGGTCAGGGGTTCCTACGAGCAGTACTTC.

This clonotype was observed many times. The chain couples TRBV7-9 to TRBJ1-2, with 7 bases fitting TRBD1. Looked up from germline, CDR1 is SEHNR and CDR2 is FQNEAQ (reference sequence). The V and J ends lost 4 bases and 6 bases, in that order; junction bases with no gene match: 11. This CDR3 spans 15 amino acids. CDR3 sequence: CASSSTLTGQDGYTF. The CDR3 nucleotides read TGTGCCAGCAGCTCAACCCTGACAGGGCAAGATGGCTACACCTTC.

The chain employs TRBV29-1 and TRBJ1-2; tentative D call: TRBD1 (6 bases). The germline V gene encodes CDR1 SQVTM and CDR2 ANQGSEA. This CDR3 is 15 amino acids long. V was cut by 1 base and J by 5 bases, with 17 bases left in between. CDR3 in DNA: TGCAGCGTTGAAGTGGGGGTATTAGGGACATATGGCTACACCTTC. Translated: CSVEVGVLGTYGYTF.

With respect to this clonotype: Its ends do not fully match the called genes, so a read error is possible. The chain couples TRBV7-9 to TRBJ1-1, with D unresolved. Germline loops: CDR1 SEHNR, CDR2 FQNEAQ (reference sequence). The CDR3 is 11 residues long. The CDR3 region has the DNA TGTGCCAGCAGCCCCAACACTGAAGTTTTCTTT. The encoded protein is CASSPNTEVFF.

The genes are TRBV4-2 and TRBJ2-2; D gene uncertain. V was pared by 4 bases and J by 5 bases, with 11 bases between. This CDR3 spans 14 amino acids. Germline CDR1 and CDR2: LGHNA and YNFKEQ. The CDR3, as DNA: TGTGCCAGCAGCCGCCGCCTCGGGACCGGGGAGCTGTTTTTT. This gives the protein CASSRRLGTGELFF.

The V and J genes are TRBV10-3 and TRBJ2-5; TRBD1 agrees at 8 bases. The CDR3 consists of 14 residues. The J segment lost 5 bases and the V segment lost 6 bases, leaving 8 bases of the junction unmatched. Germline loops: CDR1 ENHRY, CDR2 SYGVKD. CDR3 nucleotide sequence: TGTGCCATCAGCCCGACAGGGGCAGGCGAGACCCAGTACTTC. Amino acids: CAISPTGAGETQYF.

The chain carries TRBV15 and TRBJ2-1; no clear D. Trimming took off 3 bases at V and 4 bases at J, with 4 bases between the two ends. This CDR3 is 12 amino acids long. Germline CDR1 reads LNHNV; CDR2 reads YYDKDF (reference sequence). CDR3 loop: CATSSQYNEQFF. In DNA, the CDR3 is TGTGCCACCAGCAGCCAGTACAATGAGCAGTTCTTC.

The rearrangement uses TRBV29-1 and TRBJ1-3, with D possibly TRBD1 on 5 matching bases. This CDR3 is built from 13 residues. Germline lookup yields CDR1 SQVTM and CDR2 ANQGSEA. Trimming removed 6 bases from V and 0 bases from J, with 9 bases in between. The CDR3 DNA follows: TGCAGCGTAGGACACTCCTCTGGAAACACCATATATTTT. As protein: CSVGHSSGNTIYF.

The chain is built from TRBV27 and TRBJ2-7; D is ambiguous. Germline assignment: CDR1 MNHEY and CDR2 SMNVEV (reference sequence). V lost 6 bases to trimming and J lost 3 bases, with 21 bases between them. CDR3 length: 16 residues. The CDR3, as DNA: TGTGCCAGCAGCCACCTTCAGACTCCCCAAGGCTACGAGCAGTACTTC. It encodes CASSHLQTPQGYEQYF.

The J gene is TRBJ2-3, the V gene TRBV2; 8 positions agree with TRBD1. CDR3 length: 12 amino acids. The germline V gene encodes CDR1 SNHLY and CDR2 FYNNEI. J gave up 8 bases and V 7 bases, and 5 bases lay outside the gene matches. The CDR3 region has the DNA TGTGCCAGCACCGGACAGGGAATTACGCAGTATTTT. This translates into CASTGQGITQYF.

Remarks on this clonotype: One junction end does not reproduce the germline sequence, and a read error may be involved. CDR3 sequence (DNA): TGTGCTAGCAGCTCCGACGGAACCTACGAGCAGTACTTC. This translates into CASSSDGTYEQYF. This chain links TRBV7-7 with TRBJ2-7; D not certain. The germline V gene encodes CDR1 SSHAT and CDR2 FNYEAQ (reference sequence). The length of the CDR3 is 13 residues. Looking up the rest from reference TRBV7-7 and TRBJ2-7 gives the full variable domain: GAGVSQSPRYKVTKRGQDVTLRCDPISSHATLYWYQQALGQGPEFLTYFNYEAQPDKSGLPSDRFSAERPEGSISTLTIQRTEQRDSAMYRCASSSDGTYEQYFGPGTRLTVT.

This clonotype was recorded a few times. The junction departs from the called germline gene at one end, perhaps through a read error. CDR3 DNA: TGTGCCAGCAGCCAAGGGCGGGGGTACGTGCAGTACTTC. It encodes CASSQGRGYVQYF. The rearrangement joins TRBV7-8 to TRBJ2-7; 7 bases are shared with TRBD2. The CDR3 runs 13 residues. CDR1 and CDR2 (germline): SGHVS, FQNEAQ. The complete variable domain, with remaining parts taken from reference TRBV7-8 and TRBJ2-7, reads GAGVSQSPRYKVAKRGQDVALRCDPISGHVSLFWYQQALGQGPEFLTYFQNEAQLDKSGLPSDRFFAERPEGSVSTLKIQRTQQEDSAVYLCASSQGRGYVQYFGPGTRLTVT.

CDR3 amino acids: CSAIRGGEGNYGYTF. DNA of the CDR3: TGCAGCGCCATCCGGGGGGGGGAGGGTAACTATGGCTACACCTTC. The chain carries TRBV29-1 and TRBJ1-2; maybe TRBD1 (5 bases). Germline V gene lookup returns CDR1 SQVTM and CDR2 ANQGSEA. V dropped 7 bases and J dropped 1 base, with 19 bases sitting between them. The CDR3 spans 15 residues.

As DNA, the CDR3 is TGTGCCAGCAGTCAGCCCTTTAACAATGAGCAGTTCTTC. Amino acids: CASSQPFNNEQFF. The chain links TRBV2 to TRBJ2-1; D remains unclear. Germline values: CDR1 SNHLY, CDR2 FYNNEI. The CDR3 sequence is 13 residues long. The V end lost 5 bases, the J end lost 5 bases, and 10 bases lay between the germline ends.

V is TRBV7-9 and J is TRBJ1-6; D gene ambiguous. The CDR3 has 16 amino acids. Germline CDR1 SEHNR, CDR2 FQNEAQ (reference sequence). The V end was cut by 1 base, the J end by 8 bases, with 15 bases between. For the CDR3, the DNA is TGTGCCAGCAGCTTAGGTGGGCAAGGGCTAGATTCACCCCTCCACTTT. Protein sequence: CASSLGGQGLDSPLHF.

The V gene is TRBV7-9, the J gene TRBJ2-1, with D perhaps assigned TRBD1 or TRBD2 (5 bases each). This CDR3 has 14 amino acids. Per the germline V gene, CDR1 is SEHNR and CDR2 is FQNEAQ (reference sequence). The ends were cut back, 1 base at V and 12 bases at J, with 16 bases in the middle. CDR3 amino acids: CASSLVVREIGQFF. CDR3 sequence (DNA): TGTGCCAGCAGCTTAGTGGTCAGGGAGATTGGGCAGTTCTTC.

This chain connects TRBV2 to TRBJ2-7, with 8 positions matching TRBD1. This CDR3 region has 14 residues. Germline CDR1 is SNHLY and CDR2 is FYNNEI. After removal of 5 bases from V and 3 bases from J, the junction contained 6 bases not matched to a gene. The CDR3 DNA reads as TGTGCCAGCAGTCATAGGACAGGGATCTACGAGCAGTACTTC. It codes for CASSHRTGIYEQYF. Full variable domain (missing parts from reference TRBV2 and TRBJ2-7): EPEVTQTPSHQVTQMGQEVILRCVPISNHLYFYWYRQILGQKVEFLVSFYNNEISEKSEIFDDQFSVERPDGSNFTLKIRSTKLEDSAMYFCASSHRTGIYEQYFGPGTRLTVT.

This clonotype is a singleton in its sample. The chain links TRBV3-1 to TRBJ1-5; no definite D call. The CDR3 is 12 residues long. Per the germline V gene, CDR1 is LGHDT and CDR2 is YNNKEL (reference sequence). V lost 1 base, J lost 11 bases, and 9 bases lay in between. CDR3 bases: TGTGCCAGCAGCCAAGCGCAAAAGGCCCAGCATTTT. It is translated as CASSQAQKAQHF.

V is TRBV29-1 and J is TRBJ2-1; no clear D gene. The germline V and J ends were trimmed by 1 base and 8 bases, with 9 bases remaining between them. Germline CDR1 SQVTM, CDR2 ANQGSEA. This CDR3 has 12 amino acids. For the CDR3, the DNA is TGCAGCGTTGAAGTACGTCAGTATGAGCAGTTCTTC. Translating gives CSVEVRQYEQFF.

This clonotype was detected only a few times. CDR3 residues: CARDNLNTEAFF. The DNA of the CDR3 is TGTGCCAGGGACAACCTGAACACTGAAGCTTTCTTT. This chain uses TRBV2 with TRBJ1-1; possible D gene TRBD1, 5 bases. V lost 9 bases to trimming and J lost 0 bases, with 8 bases between them. CDR3 size: 12 residues. Germline lookup yields CDR1 SNHLY and CDR2 FYNNEI.